Each of the 10 T cell receptor beta chains below was sequenced from the same sample in a study of blood T cell repertoires in COVID-19. Profiled with immunoSEQ multiplex PCR; TCRdb holds only in-frame clones, not every one. The sample has about 300,000 clones, approximately 88% seen once. Sequencing input: peripheral blood. The source is a young woman who had recovered from COVID-19.

CDR3 region: CASSQGQANTGELFF. CDR3 nucleotide sequence: TGCGCCAGCAGCCAGGGACAGGCGAACACCGGGGAGCTGTTTTTT. The gene calls are TRBV4-3 and TRBJ2-2; TRBD1 matches at 8 bases. The CDR3 is made up of 15 amino acids. J lost 0 bases, V lost 3 bases, and 0 bases had no gene match. The germline V gene encodes CDR1 LGHNA and CDR2 YSLEER.

The CDR3: CASSLESSGATDTQYF. Here the CDR3 DNA reads TGCGCCAGCAGCTTGGAGTCTAGCGGGGCTACAGATACGCAGTATTTT. The chain employs TRBV5-1 and TRBJ2-3, with 9 positions matching TRBD2. The CDR3 consists of 16 residues. With V trimmed by 0 bases and J by 3 bases, 5 bases remained unmatched. CDR1 is SGHRS and CDR2 is YFSETQ in the germline V gene. Variable domain in full (rest from reference TRBV5-1 and TRBJ2-3): KAGVTQTPRYLIKTRGQQVTLSCSPISGHRSVSWYQQTPGQGLQFLFEYFSETQRNKGNFPGRFSGRQFSNSRSEMNVSTLELGDSALYLCASSLESSGATDTQYFGPGTRLTVL.

The V gene is TRBV11-3, the J gene TRBJ2-7, with 7 bases matching TRBD2. The CDR3 is 17 amino acids. Germline CDR1 and CDR2: SGHNT and YENEEA. The V segment lost 4 bases and the J segment 0 bases; nucleotides outside the gene matches: 12. CDR3 DNA sequence: TGTGCCAGCAGCTCTTTGGGGGGGTCGCCTAGCTCCTACGAGCAGTACTTC. Its translation: CASSSLGGSPSSYEQYF.

This chain links TRBV5-8 with TRBJ2-2, with D possibly matching TRBD1 (5 bases). V was trimmed by 1 base and J by 1 base, leaving 11 bases between them. CDR1 and CDR2 from the germline V gene are SGHTS and YDEGEE. The CDR3 is 16 amino acids. Here the CDR3 DNA reads TGTGCCAGCAGCTTGTATAACGGACAGAACACCGGGGAGCTGTTTTTT. Translated, it gives CASSLYNGQNTGELFF.

The chain employs TRBV3-1 (or the pseudogene TRBV3-2) and TRBJ2-5, with TRBD2 matching 14 bases. CDR3 length: 16 residues. Germline CDR1 is LGHDT and CDR2 is YNNKEL (reference sequence). Germline trimming cut 5 bases from V and 2 bases from J; bases unmatched to any gene: 4. The CDR3 is CASSTRLAGGQETQYF. The CDR3 nucleotides read TGTGCCAGCAGCACCCGACTAGCGGGGGGGCAAGAGACCCAGTACTTC.

The chain recombines TRBV24-1 with TRBJ1-2; D call uncertain. Germline V gene data show CDR1 as KGHDR and CDR2 as SFDVKD. The length of the CDR3 is 13 residues. With 5 bases removed from V and 0 bases from J, the gap between germline ends came to 6 bases. CDR3 protein: CATSAQPNYGYTF. The CDR3 DNA is TGTGCCACCAGTGCACAGCCTAACTATGGCTACACCTTC.

The chain uses TRBV28 and TRBJ1-1, with 9 nucleotides matching TRBD1. This CDR3 is built from 11 residues. The J segment lost 11 bases and the V segment lost 6 bases, leaving 4 bases of the junction unmatched. Germline assignment: CDR1 MDHEN and CDR2 SYDVKM. The CDR3 bases are TGTGCCAGCAGCTTGACAGGGGGTGCTTTCTTT. It encodes CASSLTGGAFF. The complete variable domain, with remaining parts taken from reference TRBV28 and TRBJ1-1, reads DVKVTQSSRYLVKRTGEKVFLECVQDMDHENMFWYRQDPGLGLRLIYFSYDVKMKEKGDIPEGYSVSREKKERFSLILESASTNQTSMYLCASSLTGGAFFGQGTRLTVV.

The gene calls are TRBV14 and TRBJ2-1, with 7 bases fitting TRBD2. CDR3 length: 11 amino acids. V lost 10 bases, J lost 4 bases, and 1 base stayed unmatched. Germline values: CDR1 SGHDN, CDR2 FVKESK. CDR3 loop: CATGGYNEQFF. CDR3 nucleotides: TGTGCCACGGGAGGATACAATGAGCAGTTCTTC. Supplemented by reference TRBV14 and TRBJ2-1, the full variable domain reads EAGVTQFPSHSVIEKGQTVTLRCDPISGHDNLYWYRRVMGKEIKFLLHFVKESKQDESGMPNNRFLAERTGGTYSTLKVQPAELEDSGVYFCATGGYNEQFFGPGTRLTVL.

Notes on this clone: The sample contains more than one DNA sequence encoding this CDR3. The V call is TRBV7-3, the J call TRBJ2-5; 11 bases align to TRBD2. The CDR3 has 13 amino acids. Germline loops: CDR1 SGHTA, CDR2 FQGTGA. The V and J ends lost 5 bases and 5 bases, in that order; junction bases with no gene match: 1. The CDR3 loop reads CASSLAGGETQYF. In DNA, the CDR3 is TGTGCCAGCAGCCTAGCGGGGGGCGAGACCCAGTACTTC.

V and J are TRBV30 and TRBJ1-1; D unclear. Germline CDR1 GTSNPN, CDR2 SVGIG (reference sequence). V was pared by 1 base and J by 3 bases, with 9 bases between. The CDR3 totals 13 residues. Written as DNA, the CDR3 is TGTGCCTGGAGTGGCGGACTCCACACTGAAGCTTTCTTT. This codes for CAWSGGLHTEAFF.